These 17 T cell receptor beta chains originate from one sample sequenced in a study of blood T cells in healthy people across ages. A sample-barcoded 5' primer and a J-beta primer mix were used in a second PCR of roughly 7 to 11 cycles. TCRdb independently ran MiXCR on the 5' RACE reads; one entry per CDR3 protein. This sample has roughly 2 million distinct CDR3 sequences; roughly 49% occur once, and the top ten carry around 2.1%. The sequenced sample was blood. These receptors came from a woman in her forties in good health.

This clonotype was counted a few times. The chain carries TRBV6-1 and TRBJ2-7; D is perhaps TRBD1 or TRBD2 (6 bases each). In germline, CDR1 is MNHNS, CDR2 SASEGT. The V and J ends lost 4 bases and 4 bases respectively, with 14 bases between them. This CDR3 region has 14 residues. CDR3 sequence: CASSVRGELYEQYF. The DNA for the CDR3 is TGTGCCAGCAGTGTTAGGGGGGAGCTTTACGAGCAGTACTTC.

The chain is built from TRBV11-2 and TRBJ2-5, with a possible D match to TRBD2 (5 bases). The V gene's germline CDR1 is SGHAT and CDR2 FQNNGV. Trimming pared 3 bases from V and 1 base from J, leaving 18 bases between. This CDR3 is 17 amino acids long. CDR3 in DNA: TGTGCCAGCAGCTTCGGCACACTAGTGATAGTCCAAGAGACCCAGTACTTC. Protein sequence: CASSFGTLVIVQETQYF.

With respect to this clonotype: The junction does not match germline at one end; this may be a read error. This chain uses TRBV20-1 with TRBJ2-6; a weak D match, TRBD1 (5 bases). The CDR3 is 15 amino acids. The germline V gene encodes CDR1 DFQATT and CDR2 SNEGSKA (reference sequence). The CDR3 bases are TGCAGTGCTAGAGAGTCCAGCTCTGGGGCCAACGTCCTGACTTTT. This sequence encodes CSARESSSGANVLTF.

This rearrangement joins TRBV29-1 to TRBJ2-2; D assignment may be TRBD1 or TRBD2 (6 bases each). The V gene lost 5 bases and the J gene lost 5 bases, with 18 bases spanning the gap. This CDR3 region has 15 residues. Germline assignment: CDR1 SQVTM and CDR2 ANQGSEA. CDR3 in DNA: TGCAGCGTTCGTTTTTATGGGGGGCAAACCGGGGAGCTGTTTTTT. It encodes CSVRFYGGQTGELFF.

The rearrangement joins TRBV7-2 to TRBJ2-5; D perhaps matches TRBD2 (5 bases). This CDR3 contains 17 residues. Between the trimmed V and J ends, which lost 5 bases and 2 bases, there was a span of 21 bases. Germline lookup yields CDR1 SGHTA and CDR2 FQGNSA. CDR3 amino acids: CASSLGVGSGKQETQYF. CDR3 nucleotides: TGTGCCAGCAGCCTGGGAGTTGGTTCGGGGAAACAAGAGACCCAGTACTTC. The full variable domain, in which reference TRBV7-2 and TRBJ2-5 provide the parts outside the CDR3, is GAGVSQSPSNKVTEKGKDVELRCDPISGHTALYWYRQSLGQGLEFLIYFQGNSAPDKSGLPSDRFSAERTGGSVSTLTIQRTQQEDSAVYLCASSLGVGSGKQETQYFGPGTRLLVL.

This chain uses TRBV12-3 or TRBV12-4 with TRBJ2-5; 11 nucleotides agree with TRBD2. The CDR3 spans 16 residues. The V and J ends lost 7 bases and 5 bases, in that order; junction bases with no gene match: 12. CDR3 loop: CASNYFGLAGQETQYF. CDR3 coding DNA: TGTGCCAGCAATTATTTCGGACTAGCGGGTCAGGAGACCCAGTACTTC.

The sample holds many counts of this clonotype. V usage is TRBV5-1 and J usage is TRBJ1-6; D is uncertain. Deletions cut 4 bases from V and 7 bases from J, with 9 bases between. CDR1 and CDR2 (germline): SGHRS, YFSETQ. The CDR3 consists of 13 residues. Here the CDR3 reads CASSLDSNSPLHF. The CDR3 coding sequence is TGCGCCAGCAGCCTGGACTCGAATTCACCCCTCCACTTT.

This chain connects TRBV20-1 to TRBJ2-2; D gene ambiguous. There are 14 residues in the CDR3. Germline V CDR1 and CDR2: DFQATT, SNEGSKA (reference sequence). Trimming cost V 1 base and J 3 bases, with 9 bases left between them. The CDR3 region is CSARVPRDTGELFF. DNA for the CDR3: TGCAGTGCTAGAGTTCCCCGGGACACCGGGGAGCTGTTTTTT.

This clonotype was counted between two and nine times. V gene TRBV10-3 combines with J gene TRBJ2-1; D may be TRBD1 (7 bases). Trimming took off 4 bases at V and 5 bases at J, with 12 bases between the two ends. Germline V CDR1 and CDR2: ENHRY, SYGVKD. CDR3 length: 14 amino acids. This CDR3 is CAISAEGADNEQFF. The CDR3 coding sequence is TGTGCCATCAGTGCGGAGGGGGCGGACAATGAGCAGTTCTTC.

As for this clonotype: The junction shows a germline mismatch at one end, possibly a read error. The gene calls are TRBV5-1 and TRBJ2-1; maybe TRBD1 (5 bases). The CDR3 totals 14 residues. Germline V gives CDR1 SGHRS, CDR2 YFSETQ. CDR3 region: CVSSLQQARGEQFF. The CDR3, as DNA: TGCGTCAGCAGCTTGCAACAGGCAAGGGGTGAGCAGTTCTTC.

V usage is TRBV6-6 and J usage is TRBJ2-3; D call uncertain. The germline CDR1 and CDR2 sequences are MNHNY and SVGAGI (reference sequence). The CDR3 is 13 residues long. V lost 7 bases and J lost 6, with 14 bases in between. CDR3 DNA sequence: TGTGCCAGCAAGGGCAGCCTCACGGATACGCAGTATTTT. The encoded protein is CASKGSLTDTQYF.

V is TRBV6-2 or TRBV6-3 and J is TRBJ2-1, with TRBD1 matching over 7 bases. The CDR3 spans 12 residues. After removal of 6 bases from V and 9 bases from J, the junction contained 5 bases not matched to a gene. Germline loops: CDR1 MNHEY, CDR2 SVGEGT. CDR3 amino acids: CASSKTGSEQFF. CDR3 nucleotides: TGTGCCAGCAGCAAGACAGGGTCTGAGCAGTTCTTC.

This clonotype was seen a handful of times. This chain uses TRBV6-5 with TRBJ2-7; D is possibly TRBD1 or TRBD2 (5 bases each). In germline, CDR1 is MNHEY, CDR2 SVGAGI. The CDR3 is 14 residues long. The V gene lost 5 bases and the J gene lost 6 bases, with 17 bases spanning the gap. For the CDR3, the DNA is TGTGCCAGCAGTGAAGGGACCGCCGTTGGCGAGCAGTACTTC. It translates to CASSEGTAVGEQYF.

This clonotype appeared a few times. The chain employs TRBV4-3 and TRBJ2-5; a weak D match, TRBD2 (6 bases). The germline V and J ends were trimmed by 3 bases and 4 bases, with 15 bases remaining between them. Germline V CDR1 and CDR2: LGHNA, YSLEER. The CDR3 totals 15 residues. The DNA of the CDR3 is TGCGCCAGCAGCCATCCGACTAGTTTACGAGAGACCCAGTACTTC. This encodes CASSHPTSLRETQYF.

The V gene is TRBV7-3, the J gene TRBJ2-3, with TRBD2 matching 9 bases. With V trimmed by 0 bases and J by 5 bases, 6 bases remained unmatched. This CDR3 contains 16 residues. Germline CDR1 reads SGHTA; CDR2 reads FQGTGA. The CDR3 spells CASSLTAGGHEDTQYF. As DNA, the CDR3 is TGTGCCAGCAGCTTAACCGCGGGGGGGCACGAAGATACGCAGTATTTT. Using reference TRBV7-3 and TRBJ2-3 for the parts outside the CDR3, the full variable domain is GAGVSQTPSNKVTEKGKYVELRCDPISGHTALYWYRQSLGQGPEFLIYFQGTGAADDSGLPNDRFFAVRPEGSVSTLKIQRTERGDSAVYLCASSLTAGGHEDTQYFGPGTRLTVL.

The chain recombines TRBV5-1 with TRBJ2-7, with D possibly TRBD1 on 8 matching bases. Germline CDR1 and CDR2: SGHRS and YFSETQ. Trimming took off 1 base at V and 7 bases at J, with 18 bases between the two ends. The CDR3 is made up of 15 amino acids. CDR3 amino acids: CASSLRTGGVREQYF. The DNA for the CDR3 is TGCGCCAGCAGCTTGCGTACAGGGGGGGTGAGAGAGCAGTACTTC.

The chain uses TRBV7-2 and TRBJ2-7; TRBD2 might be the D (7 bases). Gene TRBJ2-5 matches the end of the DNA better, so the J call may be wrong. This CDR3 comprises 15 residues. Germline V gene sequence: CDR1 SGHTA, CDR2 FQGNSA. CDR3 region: CASSPLSLGGATQYF. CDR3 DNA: TGTGCCAGCAGCCCATTAAGCCTTGGGGGGGCGACCCAGTACTTC.